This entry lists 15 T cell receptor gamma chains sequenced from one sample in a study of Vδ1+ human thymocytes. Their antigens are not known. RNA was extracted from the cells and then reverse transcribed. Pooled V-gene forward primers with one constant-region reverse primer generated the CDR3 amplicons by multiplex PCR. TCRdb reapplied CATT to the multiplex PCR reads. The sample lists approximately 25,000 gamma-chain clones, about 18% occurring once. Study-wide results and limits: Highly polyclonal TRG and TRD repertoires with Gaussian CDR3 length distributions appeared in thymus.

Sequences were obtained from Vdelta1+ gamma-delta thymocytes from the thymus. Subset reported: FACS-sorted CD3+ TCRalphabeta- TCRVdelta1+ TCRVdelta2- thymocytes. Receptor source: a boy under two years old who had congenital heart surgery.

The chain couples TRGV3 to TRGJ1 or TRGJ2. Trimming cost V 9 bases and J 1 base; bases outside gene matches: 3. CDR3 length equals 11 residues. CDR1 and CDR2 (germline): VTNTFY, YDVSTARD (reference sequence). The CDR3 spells CATGNYYKKLF. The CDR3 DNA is TGTGCCACCGGAAATTATTATAAGAAACTCTTT.

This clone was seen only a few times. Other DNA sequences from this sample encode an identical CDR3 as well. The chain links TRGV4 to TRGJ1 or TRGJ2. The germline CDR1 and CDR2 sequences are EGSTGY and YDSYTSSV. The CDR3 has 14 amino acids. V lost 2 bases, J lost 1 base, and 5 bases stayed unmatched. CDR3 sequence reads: CATWDAPNYYKKLF. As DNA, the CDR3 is TGTGCCACCTGGGATGCCCCAAATTATTATAAGAAACTCTTT.

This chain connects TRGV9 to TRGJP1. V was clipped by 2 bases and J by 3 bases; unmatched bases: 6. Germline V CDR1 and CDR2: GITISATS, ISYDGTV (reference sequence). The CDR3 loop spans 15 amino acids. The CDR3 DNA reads TGTGCCTTGTGGGAGGGCGGATCCACTGGTTGGTTCAAGATATTT. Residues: CALWEGGSTGWFKIF.

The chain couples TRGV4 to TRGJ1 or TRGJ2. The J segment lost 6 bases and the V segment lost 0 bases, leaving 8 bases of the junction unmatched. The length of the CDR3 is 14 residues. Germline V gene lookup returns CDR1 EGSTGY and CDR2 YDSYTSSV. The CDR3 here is CATWDGRRSYKKLF. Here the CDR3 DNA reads TGTGCCACCTGGGATGGGCGTCGGAGTTATAAGAAACTCTTT.

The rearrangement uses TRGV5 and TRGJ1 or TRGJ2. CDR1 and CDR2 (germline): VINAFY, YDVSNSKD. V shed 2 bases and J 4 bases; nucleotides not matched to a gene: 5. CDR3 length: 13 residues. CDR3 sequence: CATWDKGYYKKLF. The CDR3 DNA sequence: TGTGCCACCTGGGACAAGGGGTATTATAAGAAACTCTTT.

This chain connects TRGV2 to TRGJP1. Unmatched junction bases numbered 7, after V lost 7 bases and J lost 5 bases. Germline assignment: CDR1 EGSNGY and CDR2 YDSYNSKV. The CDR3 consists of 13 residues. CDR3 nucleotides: TGTGCCACCTGCTCGGGTACTGGTTGGTTCAAGATATTT. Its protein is CATCSGTGWFKIF.

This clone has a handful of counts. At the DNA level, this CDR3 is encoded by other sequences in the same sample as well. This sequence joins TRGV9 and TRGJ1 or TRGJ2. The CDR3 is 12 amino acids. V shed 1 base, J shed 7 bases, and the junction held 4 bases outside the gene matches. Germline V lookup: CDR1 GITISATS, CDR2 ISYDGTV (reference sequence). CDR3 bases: TGTGCCTTGTGGGAGGTAGGGTATAAGAAACTCTTT. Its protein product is CALWEVGYKKLF.

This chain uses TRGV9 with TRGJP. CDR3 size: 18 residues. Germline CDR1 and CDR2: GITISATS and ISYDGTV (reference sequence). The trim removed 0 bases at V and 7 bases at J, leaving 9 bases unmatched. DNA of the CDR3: TGTGCCTTGTGGGAGGTGCGCTTTGTCGAGTTGGGCAAAAAAATCAAGGTATTT. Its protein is CALWEVRFVELGKKIKVF.

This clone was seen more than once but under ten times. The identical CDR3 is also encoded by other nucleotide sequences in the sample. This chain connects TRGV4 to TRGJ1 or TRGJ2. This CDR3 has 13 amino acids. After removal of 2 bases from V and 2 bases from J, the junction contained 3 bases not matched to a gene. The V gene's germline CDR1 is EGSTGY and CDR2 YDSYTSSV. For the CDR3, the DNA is TGTGCCACCTGGGATGACTATTATTATAAGAAACTCTTT. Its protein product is CATWDDYYYKKLF.

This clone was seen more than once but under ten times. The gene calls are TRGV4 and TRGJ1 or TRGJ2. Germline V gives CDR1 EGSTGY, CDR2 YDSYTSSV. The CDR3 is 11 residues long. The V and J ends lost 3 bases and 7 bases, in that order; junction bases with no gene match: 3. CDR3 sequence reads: CATWDMYKKLF. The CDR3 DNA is TGTGCCACCTGGGATATGTATAAGAAACTCTTT.

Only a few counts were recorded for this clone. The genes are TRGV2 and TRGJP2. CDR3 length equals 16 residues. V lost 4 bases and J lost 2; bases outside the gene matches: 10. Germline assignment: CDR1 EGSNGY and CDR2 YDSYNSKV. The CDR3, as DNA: TGTGCCACCTGGGAAAACCGCGAGAGTAGTGATTGGATCAAGACGTTT. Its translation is CATWENRESSDWIKTF.

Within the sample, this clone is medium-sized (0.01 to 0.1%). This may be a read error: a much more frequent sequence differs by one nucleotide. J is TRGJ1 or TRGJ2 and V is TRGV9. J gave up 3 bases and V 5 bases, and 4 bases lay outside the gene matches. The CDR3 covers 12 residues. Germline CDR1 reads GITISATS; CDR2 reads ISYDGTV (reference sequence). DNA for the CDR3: TGTGCCTTGTGGGGGGTTTATTATAAGAAACTCTTT. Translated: CALWGVYYKKLF.

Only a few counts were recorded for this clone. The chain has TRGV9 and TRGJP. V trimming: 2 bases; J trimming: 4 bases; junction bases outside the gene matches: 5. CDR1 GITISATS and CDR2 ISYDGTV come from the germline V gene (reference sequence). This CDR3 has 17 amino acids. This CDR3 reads CALWEGAQELGKKIKVF. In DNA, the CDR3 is TGTGCCTTGTGGGAGGGCGCCCAAGAGTTGGGCAAAAAAATCAAGGTATTT.

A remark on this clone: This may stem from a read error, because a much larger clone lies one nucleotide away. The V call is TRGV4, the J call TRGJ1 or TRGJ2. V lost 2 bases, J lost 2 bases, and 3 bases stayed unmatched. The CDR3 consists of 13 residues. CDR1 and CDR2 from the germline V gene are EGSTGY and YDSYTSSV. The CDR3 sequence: CATWDEYYYKKLF. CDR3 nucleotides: TGTGCCACCTGGGATGAGTATTATTATAAGAAACTCTTT.

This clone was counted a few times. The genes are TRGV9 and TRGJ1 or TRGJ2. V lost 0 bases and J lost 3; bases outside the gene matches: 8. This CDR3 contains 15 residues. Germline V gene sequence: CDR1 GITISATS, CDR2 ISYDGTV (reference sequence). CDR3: CALWEVSGFYYKKLF. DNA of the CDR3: TGTGCCTTGTGGGAGGTGTCAGGGTTTTATTATAAGAAACTCTTT.